The TCR beta chain described here comes from a study of T cell clones after liver transplantation. From germline, CDR1 is SQVTM and CDR2 ANQGSEA. This CDR3 contains 14 residues. After removal of 7 bases from V and 8 bases from J, the junction contained 13 bases not matched to a gene. The protocol was immunoSEQ multiplex PCR, while the TCRdb copy is restricted to in-frame clones and leaves out a portion. The table has just over 80,000 clones, 65% to 85% seen once. The V gene is TRBV29-1, the J gene TRBJ1-2, with TRBD1 identical over 10 bases. The source of this sequence is a human patient who received a liver transplant. Some T cells may be supplied by the graft donor. The source was CD4+ T cells from blood, collected 45 to 46 months after liver transplant. The CDR3 nucleotides read TGCAGCGCCGAAAGCGCCGGGACAGGGGAAGGCTACACCTTC. Protein: CSAESAGTGEGYTF.